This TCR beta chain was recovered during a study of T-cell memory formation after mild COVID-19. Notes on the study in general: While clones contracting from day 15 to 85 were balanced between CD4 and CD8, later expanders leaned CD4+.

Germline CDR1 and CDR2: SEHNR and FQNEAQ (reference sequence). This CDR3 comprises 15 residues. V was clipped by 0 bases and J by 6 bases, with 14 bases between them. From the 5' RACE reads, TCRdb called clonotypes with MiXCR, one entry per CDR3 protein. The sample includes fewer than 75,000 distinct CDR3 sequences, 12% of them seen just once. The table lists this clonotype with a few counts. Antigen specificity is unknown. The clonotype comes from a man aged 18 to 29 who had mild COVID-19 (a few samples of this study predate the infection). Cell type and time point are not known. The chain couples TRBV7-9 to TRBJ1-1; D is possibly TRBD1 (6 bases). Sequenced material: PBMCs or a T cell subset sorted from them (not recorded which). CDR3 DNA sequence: TGTGCCAGCAGCTTAGCGTCCGGGGGCTTATCTGAAGCTTTCTTT. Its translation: CASSLASGGLSEAFF. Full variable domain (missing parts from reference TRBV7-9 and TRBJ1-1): DTGVSQNPRHKITKRGQNVTFRCDPISEHNRLYWYRQTLGQGPEFLTYFQNEAQLEKSRLLSDRFSAERPKGSFSTLEIQRTEQGDSAMYLCASSLASGGLSEAFFGQGTRLTVV.